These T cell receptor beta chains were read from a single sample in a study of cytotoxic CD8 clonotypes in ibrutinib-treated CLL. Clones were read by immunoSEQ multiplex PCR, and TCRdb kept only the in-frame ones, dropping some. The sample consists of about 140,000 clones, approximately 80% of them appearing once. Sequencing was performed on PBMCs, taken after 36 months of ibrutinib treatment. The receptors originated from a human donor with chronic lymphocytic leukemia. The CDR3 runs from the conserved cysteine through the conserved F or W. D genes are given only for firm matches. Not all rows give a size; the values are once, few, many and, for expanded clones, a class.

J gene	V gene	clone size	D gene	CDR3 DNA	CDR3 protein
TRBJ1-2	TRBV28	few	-	TGTGCCAGCAGTCCTACGGAGCTGTATGGCTACACCTTC	CASSPTELYGYTF
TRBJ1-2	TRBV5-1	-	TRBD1	TGCGCCAGCAGCTTGGGCGCCGGGACAGGCTATGGCTACACCTTC	CASSLGAGTGYGYTF
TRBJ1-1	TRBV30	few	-	TGTGCCTTCCGGAGGACTGCGCCTGAAGCTTTCTTT	CAFRRTAPEAFF
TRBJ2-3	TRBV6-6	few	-	TGTGCCAGCACCTCAGGGGAAAGAACAGATACGCAGTATTTT	CASTSGERTDTQYF
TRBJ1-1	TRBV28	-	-	TGTGCCAGCAGTTTACATCTGAACACTGAAGCTTTCTTT	CASSLHLNTEAFF
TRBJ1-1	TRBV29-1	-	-	TGCAGCGTTGACCGGAGGAACACTGAAGCTTTCTTT	CSVDRRNTEAFF
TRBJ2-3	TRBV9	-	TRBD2	TGTGCCAGCAGCCACGGACTAGCGGGAGAGGGGACGCAGTATTTT	CASSHGLAGEGTQYF
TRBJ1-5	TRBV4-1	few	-	TGCGCCAGCAGCCAACGGACGTTGGGGGTTCCGAATCAGCCCCAGCATTTT	CASSQRTLGVPNQPQHF
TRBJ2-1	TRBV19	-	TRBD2	TGTGCCAGTAGTACCCCGGGGGGTTCGGGGTCACTTGAGCAGTTCTTC	CASSTPGGSGSLEQFF
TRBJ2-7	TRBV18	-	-	TGTGCCAGCTCCCCCGGAGGTTCAAGCGAGCAGTACTTC	CASSPGGSSEQYF
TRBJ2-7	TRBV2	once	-	TGTGCCAGCAGTCGTCCGCCTTCCTACGAGCAGTACTTC	CASSRPPSYEQYF
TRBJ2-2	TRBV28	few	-	TGTGCCAGCAGTTCATCTGGGCGCTCGAACACCGGGGAGCTGTTTTTT	CASSSSGRSNTGELFF
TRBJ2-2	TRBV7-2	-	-	TGTGCCAGCAGCCTGACAGCGAACACCGGGGAGCTGTTTTTT	CASSLTANTGELFF
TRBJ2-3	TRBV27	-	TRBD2	TGTGCCAGCAGTTCCCTGGGGGGCGGGAGGGCAGAAGATACGCAGTATTTT	CASSSLGGGRAEDTQYF
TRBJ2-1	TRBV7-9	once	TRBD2	TGTGCCAGCAGCTTAGCGCCAGCGGGAGTCAATGAGCAGTTCTTC	CASSLAPAGVNEQFF
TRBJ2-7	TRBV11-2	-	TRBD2	TGTGCCAGCAGCCCCACGGGGCTAGCGGGAGGCGAGCAGTACTTC	CASSPTGLAGGEQYF
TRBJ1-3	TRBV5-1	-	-	TGCGCCAGCAGCGAGAACCCACTCACTGGAAACACCATATATTTT	CASSENPLTGNTIYF
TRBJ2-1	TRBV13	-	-	TGTGCCAGCAGCTTAGGGGGACTCCCTAAGAATGAGCAGTTCTTC	CASSLGGLPKNEQFF
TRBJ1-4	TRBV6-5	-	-	TGTGCCAGCACCCTTTCGGCCCGGGGCAGTGAAAAACTGTTTTTT	CASTLSARGSEKLFF
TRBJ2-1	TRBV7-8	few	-	TGTGCCAGCAGCTTAGCCCCGCCAAATGAGCAGTTCTTC	CASSLAPPNEQFF
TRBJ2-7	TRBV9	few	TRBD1	TGTGCCAGCAGCGTAGGGGACAGGGGTTACGAGCAGTACTTC	CASSVGDRGYEQYF
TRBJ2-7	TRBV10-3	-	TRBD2	TGTGCCATCACTAGCGGGAACTACGAGCAGTACTTC	CAITSGNYEQYF
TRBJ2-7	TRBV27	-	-	TGTGCCAGCAGCCCCAGCTCCTACGAGCAGTACTTC	CASSPSSYEQYF
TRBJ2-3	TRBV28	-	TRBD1	TGTGCCAGCAGTCTTATGGGGGCATTCTTGGGGACAGCAACAGATACGCAGTATTTT	CASSLMGAFLGTATDTQYF
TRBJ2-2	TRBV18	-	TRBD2	TGTGCCAGCTCACAACAACTGGGACTAGCGGTTTCCGGGGAGCTGTTTTTT	CASSQQLGLAVSGELFF
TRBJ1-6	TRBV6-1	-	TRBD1	TGTGCCAGCAGCCGGGACAGCCTGAATTCACCCCTCCACTTT	CASSRDSLNSPLHF
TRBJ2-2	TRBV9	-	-	TGTGCCAGCAGCAGGGACACCGGGGAGCTGTTTTTT	CASSRDTGELFF
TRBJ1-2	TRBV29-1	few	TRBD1	TGCAGCGTTGAGGGGGACAGGAACTATGGCTACACCTTC	CSVEGDRNYGYTF
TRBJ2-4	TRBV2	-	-	TGTGCCAGCAGCCGGGACTCCAGGCAGTACTTC	CASSRDSRQYF
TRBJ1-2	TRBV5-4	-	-	TGTGCCAGCAGCTTTCCTAACTATGGCTACACCTTC	CASSFPNYGYTF
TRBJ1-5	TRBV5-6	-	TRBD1	TGTGCCAGCAGCTCGAGGGACAGTCAGCCCCAGCATTTT	CASSSRDSQPQHF
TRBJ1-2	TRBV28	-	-	TGTGCCAGCAGTTTATTCAGGGGCAACTATGGCTACACCTTC	CASSLFRGNYGYTF
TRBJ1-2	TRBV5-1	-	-	TGCGCCAGCAGCTTGGTGGGGGACTATGGCTACACCTTC	CASSLVGDYGYTF
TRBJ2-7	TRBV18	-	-	TGTGCCAGCTCACCACCGGGGGTCCCCTACGAGCAGTACTTC	CASSPPGVPYEQYF
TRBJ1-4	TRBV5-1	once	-	TGCGCCAGCAGCCAAGACAGAGCAACTAATGAAAAACTGTTTTTT	CASSQDRATNEKLFF
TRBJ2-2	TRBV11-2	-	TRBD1	TGTGCCAGCAGCTTCGAGGGACAGTCGAACACCGGGGAGCTGTTTTTT	CASSFEGQSNTGELFF
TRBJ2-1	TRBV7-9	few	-	TGTGCCAGCAGCTTCGTGAGCTCCTACAATGAGCAGTTCTTC	CASSFVSSYNEQFF
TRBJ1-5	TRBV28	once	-	TGTGCCAGCAGTCCCGGGACCGGGAATCAGCCCCAGCATTTT	CASSPGTGNQPQHF
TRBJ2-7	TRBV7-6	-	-	TGTGCCAGCAGCTTAGGGGCCGTGGGGAGACCCTCCTACGAGCAGTACTTC	CASSLGAVGRPSYEQYF
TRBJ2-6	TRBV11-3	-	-	TGTGCCAGCAGTCTGGGTGGGACGGTCTCTGGGGCCAACGTCCTGACTTTC	CASSLGGTVSGANVLTF
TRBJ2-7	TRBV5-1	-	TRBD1	TGCGCCAGCAGCTTCGGACCGGGACAGGGTAGCGAGCAGTACTTC	CASSFGPGQGSEQYF
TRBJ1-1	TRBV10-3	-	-	TGTGCCATCAGTGATTCCCACCTGAACACTGAAGCTTTCTTT	CAISDSHLNTEAFF
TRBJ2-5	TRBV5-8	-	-	TGTGCCAGCAGCTTGGTTAGCGGAGGGGTTGAGACCCAGTACTTC	CASSLVSGGVETQYF
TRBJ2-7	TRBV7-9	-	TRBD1	TGTGCCAGCAGCTTATTAGGGACAGAAACCTACGAGCAGTACTTC	CASSLLGTETYEQYF
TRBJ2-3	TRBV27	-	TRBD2	TGTGCCAGCAGTCTACCCTCGGGAGGAACAGATACGCAGTATTTT	CASSLPSGGTDTQYF
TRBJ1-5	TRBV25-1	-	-	TGTGCCAGCAGTGAACATGGCGAGGACAATCAGCCCCAGCATTTT	CASSEHGEDNQPQHF
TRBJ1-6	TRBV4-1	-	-	TGCGCCAGCAGCCAAGGTGGAGGCTCCTATAATTCACCCCTCCACTTT	CASSQGGGSYNSPLHF
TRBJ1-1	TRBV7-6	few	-	TGTGCCAGCAGGGACCCCATGGGAACTGAAGCTTTCTTT	CASRDPMGTEAFF
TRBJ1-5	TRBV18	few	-	TGTGCCAGCTCACTTGACAGCAATCAGCCCCAGCATTTT	CASSLDSNQPQHF
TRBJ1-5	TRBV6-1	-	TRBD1	TGTGCCACCGCCGGGACAGGGTATCAGCCCCAGCATTTT	CATAGTGYQPQHF
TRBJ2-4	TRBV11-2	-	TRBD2	TGTGCCAGCAGCTTATCCCTAGCGGGCGGGAACATTCAGTACTTC	CASSLSLAGGNIQYF
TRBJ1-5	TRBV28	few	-	TGTGCCAGCCTGGGACGTCCGAAACGGGCCCAGCATTTT	CASLGRPKRAQHF
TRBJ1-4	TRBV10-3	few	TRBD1	TGTGCCATCAGTGAGACCGACAGGGGCAAAGAAAAACTGTTTTTT	CAISETDRGKEKLFF